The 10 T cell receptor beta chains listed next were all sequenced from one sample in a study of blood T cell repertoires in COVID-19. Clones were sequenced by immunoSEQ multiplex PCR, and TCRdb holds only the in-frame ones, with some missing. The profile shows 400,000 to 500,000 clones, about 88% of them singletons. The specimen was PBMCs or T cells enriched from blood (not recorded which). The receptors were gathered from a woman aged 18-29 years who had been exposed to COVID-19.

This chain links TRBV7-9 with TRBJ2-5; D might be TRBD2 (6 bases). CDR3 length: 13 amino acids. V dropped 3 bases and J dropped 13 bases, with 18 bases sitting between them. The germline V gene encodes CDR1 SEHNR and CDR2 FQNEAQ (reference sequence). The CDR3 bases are TGTGCCAGCAGCTTGGCCGTACTAGCTAGTTGGTACTTC. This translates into CASSLAVLASWYF.

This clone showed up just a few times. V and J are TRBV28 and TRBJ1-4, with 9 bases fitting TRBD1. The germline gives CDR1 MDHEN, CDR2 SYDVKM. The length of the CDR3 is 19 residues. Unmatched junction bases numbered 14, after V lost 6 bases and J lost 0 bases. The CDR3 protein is CASSTGLWGQGPTNEKLFF. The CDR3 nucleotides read TGTGCCAGCAGCACGGGATTATGGGGACAGGGACCAACTAATGAAAAACTGTTTTTT.

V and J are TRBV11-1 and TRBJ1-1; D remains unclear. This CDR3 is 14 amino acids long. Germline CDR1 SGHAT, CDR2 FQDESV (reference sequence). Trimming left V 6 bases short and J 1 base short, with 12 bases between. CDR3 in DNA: TGTGCCAGCAGGACTAGGACGACGAACACTGAAGCTTTCTTT. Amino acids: CASRTRTTNTEAFF. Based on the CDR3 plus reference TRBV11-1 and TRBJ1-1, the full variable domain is EAEVAQSPRYKITEKSQAVAFWCDPISGHATLYWYRQILGQGPELLVQFQDESVVDDSQLPKDRFSAERLKGVDSTLKIQPAELGDSAMYLCASRTRTTNTEAFFGQGTRLTVV.

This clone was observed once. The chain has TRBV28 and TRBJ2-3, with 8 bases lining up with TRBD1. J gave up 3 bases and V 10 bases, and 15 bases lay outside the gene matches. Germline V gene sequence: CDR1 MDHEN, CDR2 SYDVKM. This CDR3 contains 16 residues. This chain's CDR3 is CATISPRDRWTDTQYF. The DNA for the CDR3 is TGTGCCACCATATCCCCCCGGGACAGGTGGACAGATACGCAGTATTTT.

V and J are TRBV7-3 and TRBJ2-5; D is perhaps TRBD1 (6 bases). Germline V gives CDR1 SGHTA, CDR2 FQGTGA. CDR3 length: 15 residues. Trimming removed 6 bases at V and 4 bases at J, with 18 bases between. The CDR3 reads CASSPGAGDGETQYF. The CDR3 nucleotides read TGTGCCAGCAGTCCAGGGGCTGGGGACGGAGAGACCCAGTACTTC.

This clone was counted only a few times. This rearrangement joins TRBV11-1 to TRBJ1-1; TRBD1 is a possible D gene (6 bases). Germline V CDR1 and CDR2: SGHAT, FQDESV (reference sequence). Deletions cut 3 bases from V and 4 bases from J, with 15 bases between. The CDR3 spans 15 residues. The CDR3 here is CASSFIQGLGTEAFF. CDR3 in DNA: TGTGCCAGCAGCTTTATCCAGGGGTTGGGCACTGAAGCTTTCTTT.

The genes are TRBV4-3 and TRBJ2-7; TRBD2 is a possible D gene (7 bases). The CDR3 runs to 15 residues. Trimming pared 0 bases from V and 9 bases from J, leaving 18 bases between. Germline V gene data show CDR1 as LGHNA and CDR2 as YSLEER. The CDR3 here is CASSQDVGGQVGQYF. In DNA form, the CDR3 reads TGCGCCAGCAGCCAAGATGTCGGGGGGCAGGTCGGGCAGTACTTC.

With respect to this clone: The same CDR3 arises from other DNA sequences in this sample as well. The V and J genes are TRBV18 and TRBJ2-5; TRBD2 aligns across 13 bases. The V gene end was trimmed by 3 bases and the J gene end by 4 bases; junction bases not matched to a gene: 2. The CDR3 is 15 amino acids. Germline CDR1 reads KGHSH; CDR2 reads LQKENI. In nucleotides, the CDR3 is TGTGCCAGCTCACCCGGACTAGCGGGAGTAGAGACCCAGTACTTC. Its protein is CASSPGLAGVETQYF.

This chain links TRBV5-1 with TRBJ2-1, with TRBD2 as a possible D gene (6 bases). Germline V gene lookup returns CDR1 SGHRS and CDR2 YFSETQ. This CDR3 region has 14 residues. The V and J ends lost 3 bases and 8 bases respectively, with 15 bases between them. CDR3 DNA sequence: TGCGCCAGCAGCTACGATCGCGGGATCGATGAGCAGTTCTTC. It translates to CASSYDRGIDEQFF.

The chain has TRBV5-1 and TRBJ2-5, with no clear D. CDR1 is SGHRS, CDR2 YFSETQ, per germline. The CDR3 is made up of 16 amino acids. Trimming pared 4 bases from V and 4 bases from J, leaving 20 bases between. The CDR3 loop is CASSKNPAGSGETQYF. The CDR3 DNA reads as TGCGCCAGCAGCAAGAACCCCGCCGGGTCGGGAGAGACCCAGTACTTC.